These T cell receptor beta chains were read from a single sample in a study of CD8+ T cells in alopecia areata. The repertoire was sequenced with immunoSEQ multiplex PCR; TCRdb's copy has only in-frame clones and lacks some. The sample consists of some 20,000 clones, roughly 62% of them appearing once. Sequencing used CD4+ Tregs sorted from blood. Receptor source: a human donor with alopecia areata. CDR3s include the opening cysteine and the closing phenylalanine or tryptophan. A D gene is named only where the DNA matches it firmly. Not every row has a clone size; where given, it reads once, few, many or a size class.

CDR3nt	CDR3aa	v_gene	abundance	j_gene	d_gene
TGCGCCAGCAGCCGACAATCTAACACTGAAGCTTTCTTT	CASSRQSNTEAFF	TRBV5-1	NA	TRBJ1-1	NA
TGTGCCAGCAGCTTAGAGCTTACTGAAGCTTTCTTT	CASSLELTEAFF	TRBV7-9	few	TRBJ1-1	NA
TGTGCCAGCTCACCAGCCTTACCTAGCGGGAGTTATGATGAGCAGTTCTTC	CASSPALPSGSYDEQFF	TRBV18	NA	TRBJ2-1	TRBD2
TGTGCCAGCAGCGTAGGGAGCGCTAACAATGAGCAGTTCTTC	CASSVGSANNEQFF	TRBV9	once	TRBJ2-1	NA
TGTGCCAGCAGGGACCAGGAACGCCGAGGTGGAAGGCTGTTTTTT	CASRDQERRGGRLFF	TRBV2	NA	TRBJ1-4	NA
TGTGCCAGCAGCCGACAGGGGACTAACACCGGGGAGCTGTTTTTT	CASSRQGTNTGELFF	TRBV6-6	NA	TRBJ2-2	TRBD1
TGTGCCAGTAGTATTCGCCCTAGCGGGACGACCTGGCCCAAAAACATTCAGTACTTC	CASSIRPSGTTWPKNIQYF	TRBV19	few	TRBJ2-4	TRBD2
TGCAGCGTTGGGGTAGCGGGAGTCGAGCAGTACTTC	CSVGVAGVEQYF	TRBV29-1	few	TRBJ2-7	TRBD2
TGCGCCAGCACCAGGACATTTGGGGTTGAGACCCAGTACTTC	CASTRTFGVETQYF	TRBV5-1	NA	TRBJ2-5	NA
TGTGCCAGCAGCTTACAGGGGGCTGGAAACACCATATATTTT	CASSLQGAGNTIYF	TRBV7-2	NA	TRBJ1-3	TRBD1
TGTGCCAGCAGCTCACGGGGCGAACACTATGGCTACACCTTC	CASSSRGEHYGYTF	TRBV21-1	NA	TRBJ1-2	NA
TGCGCCAGCAGCCGGACAGGGCGATCGGAGACCCAGTACTTC	CASSRTGRSETQYF	TRBV4-1	NA	TRBJ2-5	TRBD1
TGCAGTGCCGAACTGGCGACTGAAGCTTTCTTT	CSAELATEAFF	TRBV20-1	NA	TRBJ1-1	NA
TGTGCCAGCAGCTCCGGACAGGGTGGCTACACCTTC	CASSSGQGGYTF	TRBV5-4	NA	TRBJ1-2	TRBD1
TGTGCCAGCTCCCCCGATCAAGCCAATCAGCCCCAGCATTTT	CASSPDQANQPQHF	TRBV18	NA	TRBJ1-5	NA